This entry lists 11 T cell receptor beta chains sequenced from one sample in a study of identical twins. From the 5' RACE reads, TCRdb called clonotypes with MiXCR, one entry per CDR3 protein. The table lists hundreds of thousands of distinct CDR3 sequences, 6% to 6.5% of them singletons. Sequenced material: naive T cells sorted from blood. The origin of the receptors is a young man in good health.

This clonotype was found many times. The rearrangement links TRBV20-1 to TRBJ2-3, with 7 nucleotides matching TRBD2. Germline V gene sequence: CDR1 DFQATT, CDR2 SNEGSKA (reference sequence). The trim removed 5 bases at V and 2 bases at J, leaving 7 bases unmatched. This CDR3 has 14 amino acids. CDR3 region: CSAGGELITDTQYF. The CDR3 nucleotides read TGCAGTGCTGGGGGGGAGCTTATCACAGATACGCAGTATTTT.

V is TRBV3-1 and J is TRBJ2-5; TRBD2 matches at 8 bases. Trimming at V came to 2 bases and at J to 1 base, leaving 6 bases not matched to a gene. CDR3 length: 16 residues. Germline CDR1 and CDR2: LGHDT and YNNKEL (reference sequence). CDR3 nucleotide sequence: TGTGCCAGCAGCCAACTAAGCGGGAGCCCCCAAGAGACCCAGTACTTC. This gives the protein CASSQLSGSPQETQYF.

The chain joins TRBV12-3 or TRBV12-4 to TRBJ2-1, with TRBD2 identical over 10 bases. V shed 6 bases and J 9 bases; nucleotides not matched to a gene: 11. The CDR3 consists of 15 residues. This CDR3 is CASSQPTSSGSEQFF. CDR3 in DNA: TGTGCCAGCAGCCAACCGACTTCTAGCGGGAGTGAGCAGTTCTTC.

This clonotype has a handful of counts. J is TRBJ2-2 and V is TRBV12-3 or TRBV12-4, with D possibly being TRBD2 (8 bases). CDR3 length: 16 amino acids. V was cut by 7 bases and J by 1 base, with 16 bases left in between. CDR3 sequence: CASTGRGQLNTGELFF. For the CDR3, the DNA is TGTGCCAGCACCGGGAGGGGGCAGCTGAACACCGGGGAGCTGTTTTTT.

As for this clonotype: This may be a read error: a much more frequent sequence differs by one nucleotide. The chain recombines TRBV10-3 with TRBJ2-1; 8 bases agree with TRBD1. Germline lookup yields CDR1 ENHRY and CDR2 SYGVKD. The CDR3 spans 13 residues. The junction had 8 bases not matched to a gene; V was cut back by 7 bases and J by 9 bases. DNA for the CDR3: TGTGCCATCACTGGGACAGGAGTGGGTGAGCAGTTCTTC. Protein: CAITGTGVGEQFF.

The chain couples TRBV3-1 to TRBJ2-2, with unresolved D. The germline CDR1 and CDR2 sequences are LGHDT and YNNKEL (reference sequence). The CDR3 loop spans 18 amino acids. V gave up 2 bases and J gave up 2 bases, with 18 bases separating them. Here the CDR3 DNA reads TGTGCCAGCAGCCAACAACCCATAGGGTGGGCTAACACCGGGGAGCTGTTTTTT. It encodes CASSQQPIGWANTGELFF.

This clonotype showed up many times. The J gene is TRBJ2-1, the V gene TRBV5-1; 8 nucleotides line up with TRBD2. J gave up 1 base and V 3 bases, and 6 bases lay outside the gene matches. This CDR3 spans 16 amino acids. Germline CDR1 reads SGHRS; CDR2 reads YFSETQ. This chain's CDR3 is CASSSGGFSSYNEQFF. In DNA form, the CDR3 reads TGCGCCAGCAGCTCGGGAGGGTTTAGTTCCTACAATGAGCAGTTCTTC.

Many counts were recorded for this clonotype. This sequence joins TRBV20-1 and TRBJ1-1, with D perhaps TRBD1 (5 bases). The CDR3 totals 14 residues. Germline V gene lookup returns CDR1 DFQATT and CDR2 SNEGSKA (reference sequence). Deletions cut 0 bases from V and 11 bases from J, with 19 bases between. The DNA of the CDR3 is TGCAGTGCTAGAGACTTTGGGACCTCGGGGAGGGCTTTCTTT. Protein product: CSARDFGTSGRAFF.

Ten or more counts support this clonotype. The V and J genes are TRBV29-1 and TRBJ1-3, with D unclear. This CDR3 has 13 amino acids. The ends were cut back, 4 bases at V and 0 bases at J, with 7 bases in the middle. CDR1 is SQVTM and CDR2 is ANQGSEA in the germline V gene. The CDR3 nucleotides read TGCAGCGTTGCGGCAGCCTCTGGAAACACCATATATTTT. This sequence encodes CSVAAASGNTIYF.

This clonotype has a count of ten or more. The chain employs TRBV6-1 and TRBJ2-4; tentative D call: TRBD2 (5 bases). CDR1 is MNHNS and CDR2 is SASEGT in the germline V gene. The CDR3 length is 14 residues. The germline V and J ends were trimmed by 7 bases and 6 bases, with 16 bases remaining between them. Here the CDR3 reads CASNPSGVGNIQYF. The CDR3 DNA sequence: TGTGCCAGCAATCCCAGCGGCGTCGGAAACATTCAGTACTTC.

In DNA, the CDR3 is TGCAGCGTTGTGGATTTAGGGGGCCAAGAGACCCAGTACTTC. It is translated as CSVVDLGGQETQYF. V usage is TRBV29-1 and J usage is TRBJ2-5, with D possibly being TRBD1 (6 bases). The V end was cut by 4 bases, the J end by 1 base, with 13 bases between. CDR3 length: 14 residues. CDR1 and CDR2 (germline): SQVTM, ANQGSEA.